These T cell receptor beta chains were read from a single sample in a study of blood T cell repertoires in COVID-19. The method was immunoSEQ multiplex PCR; TCRdb's version includes in-frame clones alone and lacks a portion of them. The sample contains 65,000 to 70,000 clones, approximately 83% of which appear only once. Sequencing was performed on peripheral blood. The origin of the receptors is a man in his forties with COVID-19, enrolled during active disease. CDR3s include the opening cysteine and the closing phenylalanine or tryptophan. Each record gives: CDR3 length, D gene, V gene, clone size, CDR3 protein. D genes are given only for firm matches. Part of the rows lack a size; the others show once, few, many or a class for expanded clones.

CDR3 length: 14; D gene: NA; V gene: TRBV4-1; clone size: NA; CDR3 protein: CASSLIQGTDTQYF
CDR3 length: 13; D gene: NA; V gene: TRBV3-1/TRBV3-2; clone size: NA; CDR3 protein: CASSPTVGNTIYF
CDR3 length: 18; D gene: TRBD2; V gene: TRBV4-2; clone size: NA; CDR3 protein: CASSQKERGGLDTDTQYF
CDR3 length: 17; D gene: TRBD2; V gene: TRBV19; clone size: NA; CDR3 protein: CASSIDLASGAYNEQFF
CDR3 length: 13; D gene: NA; V gene: TRBV2; clone size: NA; CDR3 protein: CASRTDSQETQYF
CDR3 length: 15; D gene: NA; V gene: TRBV7-2; clone size: NA; CDR3 protein: CASSLSQNNNSPLHF
CDR3 length: 15; D gene: NA; V gene: TRBV5-4; clone size: NA; CDR3 protein: CASSTPQGAENIQYF
CDR3 length: 14; D gene: NA; V gene: TRBV2; clone size: NA; CDR3 protein: CASSWTHRTDTQYF
CDR3 length: 16; D gene: TRBD2; V gene: TRBV11-2; clone size: NA; CDR3 protein: CASSPGLAGIPDAQYF
CDR3 length: 13; D gene: NA; V gene: TRBV6-6; clone size: NA; CDR3 protein: CASSSAGATEAFF
CDR3 length: 13; D gene: TRBD1; V gene: TRBV3-1/TRBV3-2; clone size: once; CDR3 protein: CASSLGQGYGYTF
CDR3 length: 14; D gene: NA; V gene: TRBV11-2; clone size: NA; CDR3 protein: CASSTRQESYEQYF
CDR3 length: 14; D gene: NA; V gene: TRBV7-2; clone size: NA; CDR3 protein: CASRLGGGVSEQFF
CDR3 length: 11; D gene: TRBD2; V gene: TRBV9; clone size: NA; CDR3 protein: CASMGLAGGDF
CDR3 length: 18; D gene: TRBD1; V gene: TRBV27; clone size: NA; CDR3 protein: CASSRSRQGAPGANVLTF
CDR3 length: 15; D gene: NA; V gene: TRBV6-6; clone size: NA; CDR3 protein: CASRTGQYSNQPQHF
CDR3 length: 16; D gene: NA; V gene: TRBV4-1; clone size: NA; CDR3 protein: CASSQVPAHAGEKLFF
CDR3 length: 16; D gene: TRBD1; V gene: TRBV5-1; clone size: NA; CDR3 protein: CASSLETGAEAYEQYF
CDR3 length: 14; D gene: TRBD1; V gene: TRBV4-1; clone size: NA; CDR3 protein: CASSGGQATYEQYF
CDR3 length: 13; D gene: NA; V gene: TRBV7-3; clone size: NA; CDR3 protein: CASSLSRDTEAFF
CDR3 length: 15; D gene: TRBD2; V gene: TRBV5-5; clone size: NA; CDR3 protein: CASSLLSTSGGEQYF
CDR3 length: 15; D gene: TRBD1; V gene: TRBV7-6; clone size: NA; CDR3 protein: CASSLAETGSYEQYF